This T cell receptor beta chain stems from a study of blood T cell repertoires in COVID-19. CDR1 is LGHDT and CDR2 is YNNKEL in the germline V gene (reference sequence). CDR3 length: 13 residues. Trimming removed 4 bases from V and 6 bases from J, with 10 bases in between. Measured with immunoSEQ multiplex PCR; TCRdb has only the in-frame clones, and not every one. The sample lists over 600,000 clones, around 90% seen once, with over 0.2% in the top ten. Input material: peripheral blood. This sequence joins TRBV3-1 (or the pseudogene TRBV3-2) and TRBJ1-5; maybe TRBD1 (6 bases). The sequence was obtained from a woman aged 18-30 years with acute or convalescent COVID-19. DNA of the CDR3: TGTGCCAGCAGCCTAGGGGGGGCTCAGCCCCAGCATTTT. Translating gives CASSLGGAQPQHF.